This T cell receptor beta chain was sequenced in a study of CD8 T cells in Susac syndrome. Reverse transcription of roughly 0.5 to 1 ug RNA was performed with random hexamers. TCRdb re-called the immunoSEQ multiplex PCR reads with MiXCR, one entry per CDR3 protein. The table shows 160,000 or so distinct CDR3 sequences, with around 96% occurring only once. The CDR3 is 15 amino acids. With 4 bases removed from V and 1 base from J, the gap between germline ends came to 12 bases. The germline V gene has CDR1 SGHDN and CDR2 FVKESK. This sequence originates from a human donor with Susac syndrome. V gene TRBV14 combines with J gene TRBJ2-3; a weak D match, TRBD2 (6 bases). Sequenced material: CD4+ T cells from PBMCs. In DNA form, the CDR3 reads TGTGCCAGCAGCCTCCGGGGAGGAGGCACAGATACGCAGTATTTT. Protein: CASSLRGGGTDTQYF. Full variable domain (rest looked up from reference TRBV14 and TRBJ2-3): EAGVTQFPSHSVIEKGQTVTLRCDPISGHDNLYWYRRVMGKEIKFLLHFVKESKQDESGMPNNRFLAERTGGTYSTLKVQPAELEDSGVYFCASSLRGGGTDTQYFGPGTRLTVL.